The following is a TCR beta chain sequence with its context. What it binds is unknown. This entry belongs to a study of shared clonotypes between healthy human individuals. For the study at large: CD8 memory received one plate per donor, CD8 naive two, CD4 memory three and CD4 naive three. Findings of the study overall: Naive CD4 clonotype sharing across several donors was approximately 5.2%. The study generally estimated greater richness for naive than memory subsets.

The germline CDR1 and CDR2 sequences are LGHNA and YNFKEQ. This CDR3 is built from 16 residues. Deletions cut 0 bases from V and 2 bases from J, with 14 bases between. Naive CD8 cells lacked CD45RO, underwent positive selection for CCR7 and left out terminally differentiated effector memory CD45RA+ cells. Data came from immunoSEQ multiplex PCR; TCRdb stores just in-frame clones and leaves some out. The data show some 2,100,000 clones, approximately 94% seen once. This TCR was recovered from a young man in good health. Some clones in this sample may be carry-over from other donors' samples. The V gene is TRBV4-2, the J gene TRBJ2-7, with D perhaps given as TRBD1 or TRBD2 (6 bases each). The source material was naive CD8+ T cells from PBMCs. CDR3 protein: CASSQEGGRTTYEQYF. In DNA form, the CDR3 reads TGTGCCAGCAGCCAAGAAGGGGGGCGGACTACCTACGAGCAGTACTTC.